These 5 T cell receptor beta chains share one sample of origin, sequenced in a study of early T cells in non-severe SARS-CoV-2 infection. TCRdb called the 5' RACE reads again in MiXCR, with one record for every CDR3 protein. The table lists tens of thousands of distinct CDR3 sequences, over 3.5% of them singletons. The sample taken for sequencing was whole blood. Receptors originate from an adult who was a healthcare worker with PCR-confirmed SARS-CoV-2 infection or an uninfected control (not recorded which).

This clonotype has at least ten counts. The chain combines TRBV12-3 or TRBV12-4 with TRBJ2-3, with a tentative D call TRBD1 (5 bases). CDR3 size: 15 residues. V dropped 3 bases and J dropped 6 bases, with 16 bases sitting between them. CDR3 in amino acids: CASSFQGHPGDTQYF. CDR3 sequence (DNA): TGTGCCAGCAGTTTTCAGGGCCACCCCGGGGATACGCAGTATTTT.

This clonotype has a count of ten or more. The rearrangement links TRBV7-9 to TRBJ2-3, with D possibly matching TRBD2 (5 bases). The CDR3 covers 15 residues. Trimming took off 4 bases at V and 5 bases at J, with 16 bases between the two ends. Germline V gives CDR1 SEHNR, CDR2 FQNEAQ (reference sequence). DNA of the CDR3: TGTGCCAGCAGCTCCACTTATAACGGAGGAGATACGCAGTATTTT. This gives the protein CASSSTYNGGDTQYF.

The rearrangement links TRBV29-1 to TRBJ2-3; 10 bases align to TRBD2. With V trimmed by 3 bases and J by 2 bases, 2 bases remained unmatched. Germline V gene sequence: CDR1 SQVTM, CDR2 ANQGSEA. CDR3 length: 14 amino acids. The CDR3 bases are TGCAGCGTTGACCTAGCGGGAGCCACAGATACGCAGTATTTT. Translation: CSVDLAGATDTQYF.

This clonotype was observed a handful of times. V is TRBV6-6 and J is TRBJ1-5; no clear D. This CDR3 spans 17 amino acids. The ends were cut back, 0 bases at V and 2 bases at J, with 14 bases in the middle. Germline CDR1 reads MNHNY; CDR2 reads SVGAGI (reference sequence). The CDR3: CASSYSMAGGGNQPQHF. CDR3 in DNA: TGTGCCAGCAGTTACTCGATGGCCGGTGGGGGCAATCAGCCCCAGCATTTT.

This clonotype was found a few times. This chain links TRBV4-2 with TRBJ2-2, with a possible D match to TRBD1 (6 bases). The CDR3 has 17 residues. Trimming took 4 bases from V and 2 from J, leaving 17 bases between them. Looked up from germline, CDR1 is LGHNA and CDR2 is YNFKEQ. CDR3 coding DNA: TGTGCCAGCAGCCGACCCCAAGGACAGTTAAACACCGGGGAGCTGTTTTTT. Its translation is CASSRPQGQLNTGELFF.